One and the same sample provided the 31 T cell receptor beta chains below, sequenced in a study of T-cell reconstitution after alpha-beta-depleted transplantation in children. Construction of the TCRbeta library involved unique molecular identifiers. TCRdb analysed the PCR reads with MiXCR anew, one entry per CDR3 protein. The top ten clones hold about 37% of a sample with roughly 5,000 distinct CDR3 sequences, about 25% of them seen once. This sample comprised PBMCs, mostly from graft donor cells, obtained 60 days after TCRalphabeta/CD19-depleted stem cell transplant. These receptors came from a male patient under 10 years old who had a stem cell transplant for acute lymphoblastic leukemia, so the T cells may come from the graft donor.

This clonotype was detected many times. The V call is TRBV7-9, the J call TRBJ1-5; the D is unclear. V lost 5 bases, J lost 2 bases, and 16 bases lay in between. Germline V gene data show CDR1 as SEHNR and CDR2 as FQNEAQ (reference sequence). This CDR3 is built from 16 residues. The CDR3 nucleotides read TGTGCCAGCAGCACGTCCAGGAAAACGGGCAATCAGCCCCAGCATTTT. It encodes CASSTSRKTGNQPQHF. Combining the CDR3 with reference TRBV7-9 and TRBJ1-5 gives the whole variable domain DTGVSQNPRHKITKRGQNVTFRCDPISEHNRLYWYRQTLGQGPEFLTYFQNEAQLEKSRLLSDRFSAERPKGSFSTLEIQRTEQGDSAMYLCASSTSRKTGNQPQHFGDGTRLSIL.

This clonotype was detected ten times or more. This sequence joins TRBV11-3 and TRBJ2-1; TRBD2 matches 11 bases. The germline V gene has CDR1 SGHNT and CDR2 YENEEA. The CDR3 is 15 amino acids. V trimming: 5 bases; J trimming: 7 bases; junction bases outside the gene matches: 7. CDR3 coding DNA: TGTGCCAGCAGCCCGCGGACTAGCGGGTGGAATGAGCAGTTCTTC. Translating it yields CASSPRTSGWNEQFF.

The chain has TRBV6-2 or TRBV6-3 and TRBJ2-1; TRBD2 agrees at 13 bases. Unmatched junction bases numbered 10, after V lost 6 bases and J lost 5 bases. This CDR3 spans 17 amino acids. Per the germline V gene, CDR1 is MNHEY and CDR2 is SVGEGT. This CDR3 is CASRRRTSGSPHNEQFF. DNA for the CDR3: TGTGCCAGCAGAAGAAGGACTAGCGGGAGTCCCCACAATGAGCAGTTCTTC.

V is TRBV2 and J is TRBJ1-5; perhaps TRBD1 as D (6 bases). Per germline, CDR1 SNHLY and CDR2 FYNNEI. This CDR3 has 15 residues. Trimming stripped 5 bases from V and 4 bases from J, with 15 bases between. In nucleotides, the CDR3 is TGTGCCAGCAGTTCTTGGGCAGGGGCTAATCAGCCCCAGCATTTT. Translating it yields CASSSWAGANQPQHF.

The sample holds many counts of this clonotype. The chain is built from TRBV7-9 and TRBJ2-5; 9 nucleotides align to TRBD2. The CDR3 runs to 15 residues. The germline gives CDR1 SEHNR, CDR2 FQNEAQ (reference sequence). V trimming: 5 bases; J trimming: 7 bases; junction bases outside the gene matches: 11. The CDR3 here is CASSPTGGGRATQYF. CDR3 sequence (DNA): TGTGCCAGCAGCCCGACTGGTGGCGGGAGGGCGACCCAGTACTTC.

This clonotype was recorded at least ten times. The V call is TRBV7-9, the J call TRBJ2-5; D is unclear. The ends were cut back, 3 bases at V and 4 bases at J, with 12 bases in the middle. There are 14 residues in the CDR3. Germline lookup yields CDR1 SEHNR and CDR2 FQNEAQ (reference sequence). This CDR3 reads CASSFIAGGETQYF. The CDR3 coding sequence is TGTGCCAGCAGCTTTATCGCTGGCGGAGAGACCCAGTACTTC.

This clonotype was found a few times. The V call is TRBV28, the J call TRBJ1-2, with 9 bases matching TRBD1. The CDR3 covers 14 residues. Trimming at V came to 6 bases and at J to 7 bases, leaving 9 bases not matched to a gene. The germline V gene encodes CDR1 MDHEN and CDR2 SYDVKM. This chain's CDR3 is CASRPPGQGIGYTF. CDR3 in DNA: TGTGCCAGCAGACCTCCGGGACAGGGCATTGGCTACACCTTC.

This clonotype occurred once. A much larger clone differs from this one at a single base, so this may be a read error. V and J are TRBV10-3 and TRBJ2-5; TRBD1 might be the D (5 bases). This CDR3 is 13 amino acids long. Germline V gene data show CDR1 as ENHRY and CDR2 as SYGVKD. V lost 2 bases and J lost 5, with 9 bases in between. The CDR3 DNA reads as TGTGCCATCAGTGAGACAAGGGGCGAGACCCAGTACTTC. Amino acids: CAISETRGETQYF.

By share, this clonotype ranks as medium-sized. This chain links TRBV7-9 with TRBJ1-3; D may be TRBD1 (5 bases). Deletions cut 4 bases from V and 5 bases from J, with 12 bases between. The CDR3 extends over 14 amino acids. CDR1 SEHNR and CDR2 FQNEAQ come from the germline V gene (reference sequence). As DNA, the CDR3 is TGTGCCAGCAGCTGGGACTGGACCCGAAACACCATATATTTT. Encoded protein: CASSWDWTRNTIYF.

By proportion, this clonotype is medium-sized. The J gene is TRBJ2-7, the V gene TRBV5-1; 12 bases are a match to TRBD2. The length of the CDR3 is 15 residues. CDR1 SGHRS and CDR2 YFSETQ come from the germline V gene. V trimming: 0 bases; J trimming: 6 bases; junction bases outside the gene matches: 4. CDR3 in amino acids: CASSLGLAGDSEQYF. CDR3 DNA: TGCGCCAGCAGCTTGGGACTAGCGGGAGACAGCGAGCAGTACTTC.

Many counts were recorded for this clonotype. The rearrangement uses TRBV4-1 and TRBJ1-1; D remains ambiguous. This CDR3 spans 14 amino acids. The ends were cut back, 4 bases at V and 5 bases at J, with 14 bases in the middle. Germline CDR1 is MGHRA and CDR2 is YSYEKL. The CDR3 region has the DNA TGCGCCAGCAGCCCCGGCCCATTTGGGACTGAAGCTTTCTTT. It yields the protein CASSPGPFGTEAFF.

This clonotype was observed many times. This rearrangement joins TRBV5-4 to TRBJ2-5, with D hard to call. This CDR3 region has 12 residues. With 0 bases removed from V and 2 bases from J, the gap between germline ends came to 2 bases. CDR1 is SGHNT and CDR2 is YYREEE in the germline V gene (reference sequence). The CDR3 region is CASSLVQETQYF. CDR3 DNA: TGTGCCAGCAGCTTGGTACAAGAGACCCAGTACTTC.

This clonotype was seen at least ten times. V usage is TRBV5-1 and J usage is TRBJ1-1; TRBD1 is a possible D gene (5 bases). Germline V gene lookup returns CDR1 SGHRS and CDR2 YFSETQ. Trimming left V 1 base short and J 0 bases short, with 7 bases between. The CDR3 totals 14 residues. The CDR3 DNA reads TGCGCCAGCAGCTTGACAGGAATGAACACTGAAGCTTTCTTT. Protein: CASSLTGMNTEAFF.

CDR3 region: CASSLYWGALGETQYF. DNA of the CDR3: TGTGCCAGCAGCCTCTATTGGGGGGCTTTGGGGGAGACCCAGTACTTC. The chain joins TRBV7-9 to TRBJ2-5; the D call may be TRBD1 or TRBD2 (6 bases each). The CDR3 is made up of 16 amino acids. Germline assignment: CDR1 SEHNR and CDR2 FQNEAQ (reference sequence). V was cut by 5 bases and J by 5 bases, with 21 bases left in between.

This clonotype is labeled medium-sized. The chain joins TRBV5-1 to TRBJ1-2; D not resolved. The ends were cut back, 5 bases at V and 8 bases at J, with 19 bases in the middle. Germline V lookup: CDR1 SGHRS, CDR2 YFSETQ. This CDR3 contains 14 residues. CDR3 nucleotide sequence: TGCGCCAGCAGTGTTAGTGGAGGTCTTGAGGGCTACACCTTC. This codes for CASSVSGGLEGYTF.

This clonotype was seen many times. V usage is TRBV7-9 and J usage is TRBJ2-7; D may be TRBD1 (5 bases). V lost 2 bases and J lost 9, with 11 bases in between. The germline V gene encodes CDR1 SEHNR and CDR2 FQNEAQ (reference sequence). The CDR3 totals 12 residues. The CDR3 loop reads CASSLRGIWQYF. CDR3 DNA: TGTGCCAGCAGCTTAAGGGGAATTTGGCAGTACTTC.

This clonotype is deemed medium-sized. The chain combines TRBV7-9 with TRBJ1-4, with no clear D. Per the germline V gene, CDR1 is SEHNR and CDR2 is FQNEAQ (reference sequence). This CDR3 is built from 15 residues. Trimming removed 0 bases from V and 4 bases from J, with 9 bases in between. As DNA, the CDR3 is TGTGCCAGCAGCTTAGCAGTGCAGCTTAATGAAAAACTGTTTTTT. It yields the protein CASSLAVQLNEKLFF.

This clonotype was observed a few times. The chain couples TRBV7-9 to TRBJ2-1; 8 positions agree with TRBD1. The germline V gene encodes CDR1 SEHNR and CDR2 FQNEAQ (reference sequence). There are 16 residues in the CDR3. The ends lost 2 bases at V and 3 bases at J; junction bases unmatched: 6. CDR3 nucleotides: TGTGCCAGCAGCTTATTACAGGGGGGATACTACAATGAGCAGTTCTTC. Translated, it gives CASSLLQGGYYNEQFF.

This clonotype was observed at least ten times. V gene TRBV20-1 combines with J gene TRBJ2-1, with 11 positions matching TRBD2. Germline V lookup: CDR1 DFQATT, CDR2 SNEGSKA (reference sequence). V shed 3 bases, J shed 8 bases, and the junction held 9 bases outside the gene matches. CDR3 length equals 15 residues. CDR3 region: CSASLTSGREYEQFF. The DNA of the CDR3 is TGCAGTGCTAGTCTAACTAGCGGGAGAGAGTATGAGCAGTTCTTC.

This clonotype was picked up many times. The chain is built from TRBV2 and TRBJ2-2; the D gene is possibly TRBD1 (5 bases). Germline V gene data show CDR1 as SNHLY and CDR2 as FYNNEI. V was pared by 7 bases and J by 4 bases, with 10 bases between. The CDR3 extends over 13 amino acids. The CDR3: CASNGQGTGELFF. The CDR3 nucleotides read TGTGCCAGCAACGGACAAGGCACCGGGGAGCTGTTTTTT.

This clonotype came up many times. The chain links TRBV12-3 or TRBV12-4 to TRBJ2-7; no reliable D call. The CDR3 runs 12 residues. Trimming pared 9 bases from V and 0 bases from J, leaving 9 bases between. The CDR3 bases are TGTGCCAGTAGGGCCCGCTCCTACGAGCAGTACTTC. Translation gives CASRARSYEQYF.

This clonotype appeared many times. The chain carries TRBV6-1 and TRBJ2-3, with D unresolved. Trimming took 4 bases from V and 1 from J, leaving 18 bases between them. Germline V lookup: CDR1 MNHNS, CDR2 SASEGT. This CDR3 comprises 17 residues. Here the CDR3 DNA reads TGTGCCAGCAGTGCCTTATCGGACGAGATGGGCACAGATACGCAGTATTTT. The encoded protein is CASSALSDEMGTDTQYF.

The chain uses TRBV29-1 and TRBJ1-6; no reliable D call. Trimming took 4 bases from V and 6 from J, leaving 10 bases between them. The CDR3 consists of 13 residues. Germline CDR1 is SQVTM and CDR2 is ANQGSEA. The CDR3 region is CSVAHTFNSPLHF. DNA of the CDR3: TGCAGCGTTGCCCACACTTTTAATTCACCCCTCCACTTT.

This clonotype is classed as medium-sized. The chain joins TRBV7-9 to TRBJ2-5; D is ambiguous. CDR3 size: 13 residues. Trimming left V 7 bases short and J 2 bases short, with 11 bases between. Germline V gene lookup returns CDR1 SEHNR and CDR2 FQNEAQ (reference sequence). The CDR3 sequence: CASNLNPQETQYF. The CDR3 bases are TGTGCCAGCAACCTGAACCCTCAAGAGACCCAGTACTTC.

This clonotype was observed at least ten times. The gene calls are TRBV6-1 and TRBJ2-7; 7 bases fit TRBD2. The CDR3 consists of 17 residues. CDR1 and CDR2 from the germline V gene are MNHNS and SASEGT. The V segment lost 2 bases and the J segment 4 bases; nucleotides outside the gene matches: 14. The CDR3 spells CASSEFFSGGFGYEQYF. CDR3 in DNA: TGTGCCAGCAGTGAATTTTTCTCCGGGGGGTTCGGGTACGAGCAGTACTTC.

This clonotype was detected ten times or more. The chain combines TRBV6-1 with TRBJ2-7, with D perhaps matching TRBD1 (5 bases). The CDR3 is 16 amino acids. Trimming cost V 3 bases and J 0 bases, with 15 bases left between them. Germline V gene sequence: CDR1 MNHNS, CDR2 SASEGT. CDR3 sequence: CASSDQMGLSSYEQYF. Written as DNA, the CDR3 is TGTGCCAGCAGTGACCAGATGGGGCTGAGCTCCTACGAGCAGTACTTC.

The chain uses TRBV2 and TRBJ2-1; 11 bases are a match to TRBD2. V dropped 7 bases and J dropped 7; count of bases not matched to a gene: 9. Per the germline V gene, CDR1 is SNHLY and CDR2 is FYNNEI. The CDR3 spans 15 residues. The CDR3 nucleotides are TGTGCCAGCACCGCAGGGCTAGCGGGAGGTAATGAGCAGTTCTTC. Amino acids: CASTAGLAGGNEQFF.

This chain uses TRBV6-1 with TRBJ2-2, with D perhaps matching TRBD1 or TRBD2 (5 bases each). This CDR3 region has 16 residues. The germline V gene has CDR1 MNHNS and CDR2 SASEGT. Trimming stripped 6 bases from V and 7 bases from J, with 21 bases between. Here the CDR3 DNA reads TGTGCCAGCAGGGGGACCGACAAGGGGCAAGACGGGGAGCTGTTTTTT. Amino acids: CASRGTDKGQDGELFF.

This clonotype was recorded at least ten times. The gene calls are TRBV20-1 and TRBJ2-7; 7 bases are a match to TRBD1. This CDR3 is 15 amino acids long. J was trimmed by 6 bases and V by 3 bases; bases with no gene match: 14. Germline V lookup: CDR1 DFQATT, CDR2 SNEGSKA (reference sequence). Here the CDR3 DNA reads TGCAGTGCTAGCGAGCCGACAGGGCTGGCGAGCGAGCAGTACTTC. It translates to CSASEPTGLASEQYF.

This clonotype is medium-sized (0.01 to 0.1%) within its sample. The rearrangement joins TRBV28 to TRBJ1-2; no reliable D call. Looked up from germline, CDR1 is MDHEN and CDR2 is SYDVKM. V was pared by 8 bases and J by 6 bases, with 7 bases between. There are 10 residues in the CDR3. This CDR3 is CASGGNGYTF. The CDR3 bases are TGTGCCAGCGGCGGCAATGGCTACACCTTC.

This clonotype was picked up many times. V gene TRBV5-6 combines with J gene TRBJ2-5, with 7 bases identical to TRBD1. The CDR3 totals 13 residues. The germline gives CDR1 SGHDT, CDR2 YYEEEE. The junction had 4 bases not matched to a gene; V was cut back by 3 bases and J by 5 bases. The CDR3, as DNA: TGTGCCAGCAGCTGGGGACAGTTTGAGACCCAGTACTTC. Its translation: CASSWGQFETQYF.